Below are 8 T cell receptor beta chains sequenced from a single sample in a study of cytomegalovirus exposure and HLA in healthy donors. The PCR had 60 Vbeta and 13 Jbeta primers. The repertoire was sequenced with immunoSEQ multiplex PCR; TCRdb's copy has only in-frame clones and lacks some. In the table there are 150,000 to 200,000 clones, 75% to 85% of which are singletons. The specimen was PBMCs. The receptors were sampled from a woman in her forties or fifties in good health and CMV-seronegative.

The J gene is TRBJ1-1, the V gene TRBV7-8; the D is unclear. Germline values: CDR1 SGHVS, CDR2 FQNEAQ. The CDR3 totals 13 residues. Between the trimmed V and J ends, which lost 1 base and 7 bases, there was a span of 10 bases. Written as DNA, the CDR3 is TGTGCCAGCAGCTTAGACGAGGTGGTTGAAGCTTTCTTT. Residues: CASSLDEVVEAFF. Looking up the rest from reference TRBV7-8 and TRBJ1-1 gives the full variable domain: GAGVSQSPRYKVAKRGQDVALRCDPISGHVSLFWYQQALGQGPEFLTYFQNEAQLDKSGLPSDRFFAERPEGSVSTLKIQRTQQEDSAVYLCASSLDEVVEAFFGQGTRLTVV.

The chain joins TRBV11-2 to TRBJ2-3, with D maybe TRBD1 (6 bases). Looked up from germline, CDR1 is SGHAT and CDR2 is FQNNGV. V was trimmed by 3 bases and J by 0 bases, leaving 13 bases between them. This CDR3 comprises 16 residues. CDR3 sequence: CASSFFVRGSTDTQYF. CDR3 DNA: TGTGCCAGCAGCTTTTTTGTCAGGGGAAGCACAGATACGCAGTATTTT.

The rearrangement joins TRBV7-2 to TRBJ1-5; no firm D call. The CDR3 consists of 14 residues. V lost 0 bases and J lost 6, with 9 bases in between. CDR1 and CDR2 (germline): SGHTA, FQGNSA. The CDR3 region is CASSLAAGGQPQHF. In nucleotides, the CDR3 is TGTGCCAGCAGCTTAGCCGCAGGTGGTCAGCCCCAGCATTTT. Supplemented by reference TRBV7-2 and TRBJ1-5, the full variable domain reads GAGVSQSPSNKVTEKGKDVELRCDPISGHTALYWYRQSLGQGLEFLIYFQGNSAPDKSGLPSDRFSAERTGGSVSTLTIQRTQQEDSAVYLCASSLAAGGQPQHFGDGTRLSIL.

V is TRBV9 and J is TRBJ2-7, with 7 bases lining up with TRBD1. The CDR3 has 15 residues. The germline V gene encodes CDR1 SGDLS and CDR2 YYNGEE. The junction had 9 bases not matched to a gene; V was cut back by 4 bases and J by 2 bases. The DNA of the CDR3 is TGTGCCAGCAGCCCGCAGACAGGGACCCCCTACGAGCAGTACTTC. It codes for CASSPQTGTPYEQYF.

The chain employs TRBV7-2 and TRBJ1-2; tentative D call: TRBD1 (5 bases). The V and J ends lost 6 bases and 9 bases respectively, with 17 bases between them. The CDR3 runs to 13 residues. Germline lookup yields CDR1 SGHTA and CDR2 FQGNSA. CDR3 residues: CASRDGGSRSYTF. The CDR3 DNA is TGTGCCAGCAGGGACGGGGGGTCCCGAAGCTACACCTTC.

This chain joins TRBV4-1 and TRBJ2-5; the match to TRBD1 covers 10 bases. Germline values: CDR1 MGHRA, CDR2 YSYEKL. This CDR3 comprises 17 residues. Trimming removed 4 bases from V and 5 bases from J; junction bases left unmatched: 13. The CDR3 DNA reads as TGCGCCAGCAGCCTTTTCGGGACAGGGGCCCTCGGGGAGACCCAGTACTTC. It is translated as CASSLFGTGALGETQYF.

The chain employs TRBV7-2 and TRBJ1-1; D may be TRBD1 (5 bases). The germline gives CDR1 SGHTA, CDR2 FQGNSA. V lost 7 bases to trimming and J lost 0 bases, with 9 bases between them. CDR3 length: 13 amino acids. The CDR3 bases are TGTGCCAGCAACGGACACCTGAACACTGAAGCTTTCTTT. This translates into CASNGHLNTEAFF.

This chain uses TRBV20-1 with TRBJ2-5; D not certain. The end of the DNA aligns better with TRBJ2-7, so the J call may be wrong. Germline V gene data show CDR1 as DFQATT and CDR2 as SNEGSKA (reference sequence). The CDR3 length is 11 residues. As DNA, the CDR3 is TGCAGTGCTAGTAGCTTTTACGAGCAGTACTTC. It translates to CSASSFYEQYF.